Here is one TCR beta chain with its context. TCRB transcripts that were expressed got sequenced, as all of the isolated RNA had been reverse transcribed. Assay used: immunoSEQ multiplex PCR; TCRdb lists only in-frame clones, some missing. The table lists about 140,000 clones, less than 8.5% of them singletons, with around 1.5% in the top ten. This record belongs to a study of beta chain features in type 1 diabetes. The CDR3 is 14 amino acids. CDR1 is KGHSY, CDR2 FQNENV, per germline. Between the trimmed V and J ends, which lost 0 bases and 8 bases, there was a span of 11 bases. Sequenced input: central memory CD4+ T cells from blood. This sequence was found in a woman aged 25 to 45 in good health. The V gene is TRBV16, the J gene TRBJ2-1; possible D gene TRBD1, 5 bases. CDR3 coding DNA: TGTGCCAGCAGCCAATCAGGCAGGGCGGATGAGCAGTTCTTC. Translation: CASSQSGRADEQFF.